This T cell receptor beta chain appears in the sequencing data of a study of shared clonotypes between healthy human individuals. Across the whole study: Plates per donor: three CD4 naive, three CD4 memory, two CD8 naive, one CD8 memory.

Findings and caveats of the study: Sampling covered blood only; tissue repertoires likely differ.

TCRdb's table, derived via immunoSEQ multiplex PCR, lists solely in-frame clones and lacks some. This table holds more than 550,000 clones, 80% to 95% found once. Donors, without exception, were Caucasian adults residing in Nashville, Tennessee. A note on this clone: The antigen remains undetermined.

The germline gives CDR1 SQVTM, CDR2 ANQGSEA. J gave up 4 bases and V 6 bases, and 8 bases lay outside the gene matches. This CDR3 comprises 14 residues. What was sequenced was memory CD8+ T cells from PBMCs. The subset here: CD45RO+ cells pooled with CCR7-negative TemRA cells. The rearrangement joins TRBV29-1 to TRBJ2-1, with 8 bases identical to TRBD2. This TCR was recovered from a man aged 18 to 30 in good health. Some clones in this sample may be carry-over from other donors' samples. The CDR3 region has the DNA TGCAGCGTACCCGGGGGGGAGGGGTACAATGAGCAGTTCTTC. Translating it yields CSVPGGEGYNEQFF.